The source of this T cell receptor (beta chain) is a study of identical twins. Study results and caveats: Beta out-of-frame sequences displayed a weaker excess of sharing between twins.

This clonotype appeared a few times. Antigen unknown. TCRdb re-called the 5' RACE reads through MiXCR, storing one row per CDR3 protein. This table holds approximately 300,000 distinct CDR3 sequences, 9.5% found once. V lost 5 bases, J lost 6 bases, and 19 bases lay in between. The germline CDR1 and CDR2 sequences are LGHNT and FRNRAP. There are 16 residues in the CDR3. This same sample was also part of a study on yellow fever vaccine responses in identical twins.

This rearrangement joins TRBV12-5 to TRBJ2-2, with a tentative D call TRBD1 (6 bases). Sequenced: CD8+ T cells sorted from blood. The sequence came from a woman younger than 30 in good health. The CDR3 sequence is CASGLPGHLNPGELFF. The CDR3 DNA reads TGTGCTAGTGGTCTCCCGGGACACCTCAACCCCGGGGAGCTGTTTTTT. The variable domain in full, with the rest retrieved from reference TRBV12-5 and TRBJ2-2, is DARVTQTPRHKVTEMGQEVTMRCQPILGHNTVFWYRQTMMQGLELLAYFRNRAPLDDSGMPKDRFSAEMPDATLATLKIQPSEPRDSAVYFCASGLPGHLNPGELFFGEGSRLTVL.